This T cell receptor (beta chain) was profiled in a study of early T cells in non-severe SARS-CoV-2 infection. This clonotype ranks as medium-sized. The protocol attached unique molecular identifiers to individual cDNA molecules. TCRdb used MiXCR to reprocess the 5' RACE reads, holding one entry per CDR3 protein. The table has 55,000 to 75,000 distinct CDR3 sequences, about an eighth seen once. Between the trimmed V and J ends, which lost 8 bases and 4 bases, there was a span of 15 bases. The CDR3 sequence is 14 residues long. Germline-derived CDR1 and CDR2 are MDHEN and SYDVKM. The receptor's source is an adult who was a healthcare worker with PCR-confirmed SARS-CoV-2 infection or an uninfected control (not recorded which). The specimen sequenced was whole blood. The chain combines TRBV28 with TRBJ2-1; D is uncertain. The CDR3 loop reads CASGRQGPYNEQFF. CDR3 nucleotides: TGTGCCAGCGGACGACAAGGCCCGTACAATGAGCAGTTCTTC.